This entry lists 12 T cell receptor beta chains sequenced from one sample in a study of blood T cell repertoires in COVID-19 (dated by TCRdb to the early 2020s). Libraries were built with the immunoSEQ multiplex PCR assay. This immuneACCESS table, as held by TCRdb, lists in-frame sequences with V and J called but not all clones. Of the missing ones, under half trace to an unresolved V gene in checked studies; the others have no known cause. This sample lists some 330,000 clones; 85% to 90% were detected once. Over 3.5% of the sample goes to the ten largest clones. The sample taken for sequencing was PBMCs or T cells enriched from blood (not recorded which). The receptor set was obtained from a man aged 30 to 39 who had recovered from COVID-19.

This chain joins TRBV10-1 and TRBJ2-7; TRBD1 matches at 9 bases. Germline loops: CDR1 WNHNN, CDR2 SYGVQD (reference sequence). CDR3 length equals 14 residues. V lost 7 bases and J lost 1; bases outside the gene matches: 5. The CDR3 reads CASKPGTGSYEQYF. CDR3 DNA sequence: TGCGCCAGCAAGCCCGGGACAGGGTCCTACGAGCAGTACTTC.

This clone was observed a handful of times. This chain joins TRBV4-1 and TRBJ2-1, with a weak D call TRBD1 (6 bases). V shed 2 bases and J shed 4 bases, with 15 bases lying between them. CDR3 length: 16 amino acids. The germline CDR1 and CDR2 sequences are MGHRA and YSYEKL. CDR3 in amino acids: CASSQLRGTAYNEQFF. The CDR3 nucleotides read TGCGCCAGCAGCCAACTCAGGGGAACGGCTTACAATGAGCAGTTCTTC.

The V gene is TRBV7-9, the J gene TRBJ2-7; 7 bases align to TRBD2. CDR3 length equals 16 residues. V lost 4 bases and J lost 2; bases outside the gene matches: 11. Germline CDR1 SEHNR, CDR2 FQNEAQ (reference sequence). CDR3 in amino acids: CASSSIGGAGAYEQYF. The CDR3 DNA reads as TGTGCCAGCAGCTCAATAGGTGGGGCGGGAGCCTACGAGCAGTACTTC. The variable domain in full, with the rest retrieved from reference TRBV7-9 and TRBJ2-7, is DTGVSQNPRHKITKRGQNVTFRCDPISEHNRLYWYRQTLGQGPEFLTYFQNEAQLEKSRLLSDRFSAERPKGSFSTLEIQRTEQGDSAMYLCASSSIGGAGAYEQYFGPGTRLTVT.

As to this clone: The sample holds other DNA sequences that translate to the same CDR3. The rearrangement uses TRBV11-2 and TRBJ2-7; 10 nucleotides align to TRBD1. This CDR3 is 15 amino acids long. J gave up 4 bases and V 1 base, and 4 bases lay outside the gene matches. The germline V gene encodes CDR1 SGHAT and CDR2 FQNNGV. The CDR3: CASSLGTGGRYEQYF. For the CDR3, the DNA is TGTGCCAGCAGCTTAGGGACAGGGGGTAGGTACGAGCAGTACTTC.

This clone showed up just a few times. The V call is TRBV5-4, the J call TRBJ2-5; maybe TRBD1 (6 bases). Trimming took off 5 bases at V and 5 bases at J, with 19 bases between the two ends. This CDR3 spans 15 amino acids. Germline V CDR1 and CDR2: SGHNT, YYREEE (reference sequence). CDR3 coding DNA: TGTGCCAGCAGAATGGGGGCGCTTTCGGGGGAGACCCAGTACTTC. It encodes CASRMGALSGETQYF.

The rearrangement joins TRBV24-1 to TRBJ2-2; possible D gene TRBD2, 5 bases. Per germline, CDR1 KGHDR and CDR2 SFDVKD. V lost 0 bases to trimming and J lost 6 bases, with 7 bases between them. This CDR3 has 14 residues. The CDR3 coding sequence is TGTGCCACCAGTGATTTGGGGAGCTCCGGGGAGCTGTTTTTT. It codes for CATSDLGSSGELFF.

V usage is TRBV11-3 and J usage is TRBJ2-2; unclear D gene. The V end was cut by 4 bases, the J end by 0 bases, with 9 bases between. The CDR3 covers 15 residues. Germline CDR1 is SGHNT and CDR2 is YENEEA. The CDR3 DNA is TGTGCCAGCAGCTACCGGGTCTCGAACACCGGGGAGCTGTTTTTT. Translation gives CASSYRVSNTGELFF.

The chain combines TRBV10-3 with TRBJ2-1; no definite D call. The V end lost 2 bases, the J end lost 8 bases, and 16 bases lay between the germline ends. The CDR3 runs 15 residues. Germline V gives CDR1 ENHRY, CDR2 SYGVKD. CDR3: CAISEGQAHLDEQFF. The CDR3 DNA follows: TGTGCCATCAGTGAGGGGCAGGCGCATTTGGATGAGCAGTTCTTC.

This clone was picked up many times. This chain's CDR3 is CASSPPQGLNGYTF. In DNA, the CDR3 is TGCGCCAGCAGCCCACCCCAGGGGCTGAATGGCTACACCTTC. The chain couples TRBV5-1 to TRBJ1-2, with TRBD1 as a possible D gene (6 bases). The CDR3 sequence is 14 residues long. V lost 4 bases and J 6 bases, leaving 16 bases between the germline ends. Germline V CDR1 and CDR2: SGHRS, YFSETQ.

This chain joins TRBV5-6 and TRBJ1-1; D perhaps matches TRBD1 (5 bases). Germline CDR1 and CDR2: SGHDT and YYEEEE. The CDR3 covers 15 residues. V was clipped by 4 bases and J by 1 base, with 14 bases between them. In nucleotides, the CDR3 is TGTGCCAGCAGCCATAAAGGGAGGGGGAACACTGAAGCTTTCTTT. This codes for CASSHKGRGNTEAFF.

The chain has TRBV12-3 or TRBV12-4 and TRBJ1-1, with D possibly being TRBD1 (6 bases). The CDR3 covers 11 residues. Trimming stripped 5 bases from V and 8 bases from J, with 9 bases between. Here the CDR3 DNA reads TGTGCCAGCAGTCAAGACAGGGAAGCTTTCTTT. It encodes CASSQDREAFF.

The chain joins TRBV11-2 to TRBJ2-1; 9 positions agree with TRBD2. V lost 4 bases, J lost 4 bases, and 5 bases stayed unmatched. There are 15 residues in the CDR3. Germline V gives CDR1 SGHAT, CDR2 FQNNGV. DNA of the CDR3: TGTGCCAGCAGCTCAAACCTAGCGGGATACAATGAGCAGTTCTTC. Translated, it gives CASSSNLAGYNEQFF.